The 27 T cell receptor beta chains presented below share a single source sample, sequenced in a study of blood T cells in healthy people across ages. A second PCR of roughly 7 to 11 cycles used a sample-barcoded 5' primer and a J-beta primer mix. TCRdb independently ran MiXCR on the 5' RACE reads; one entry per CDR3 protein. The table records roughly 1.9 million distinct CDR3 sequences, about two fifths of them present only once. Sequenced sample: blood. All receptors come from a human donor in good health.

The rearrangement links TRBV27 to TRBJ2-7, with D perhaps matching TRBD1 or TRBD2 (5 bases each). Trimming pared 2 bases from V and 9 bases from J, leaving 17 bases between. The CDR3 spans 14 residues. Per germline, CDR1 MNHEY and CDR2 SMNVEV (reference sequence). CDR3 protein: CASSLEDGALAQYF. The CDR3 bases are TGTGCCAGCAGTTTAGAGGACGGGGCTCTGGCGCAGTACTTC.

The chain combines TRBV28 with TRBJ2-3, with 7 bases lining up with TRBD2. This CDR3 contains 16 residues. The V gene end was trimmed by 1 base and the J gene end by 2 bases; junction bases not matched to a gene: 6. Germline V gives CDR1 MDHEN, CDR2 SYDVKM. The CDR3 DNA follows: TGTGCCAGCAGTTTATATGCGGGGGAAGTCACAGATACGCAGTATTTT. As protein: CASSLYAGEVTDTQYF.

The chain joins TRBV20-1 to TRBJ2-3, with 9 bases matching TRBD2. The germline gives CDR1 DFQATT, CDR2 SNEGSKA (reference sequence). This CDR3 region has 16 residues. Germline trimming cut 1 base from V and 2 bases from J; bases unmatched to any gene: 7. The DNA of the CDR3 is TGCAGTGCTAGAGCGGCAGCGGGGGGCAACACAGATACGCAGTATTTT. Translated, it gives CSARAAAGGNTDTQYF.

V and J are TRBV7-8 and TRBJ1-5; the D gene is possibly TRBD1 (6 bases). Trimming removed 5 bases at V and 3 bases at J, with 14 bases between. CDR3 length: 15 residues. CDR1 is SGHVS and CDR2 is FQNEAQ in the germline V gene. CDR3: CASSLEPGANQPQHF. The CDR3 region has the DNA TGTGCCAGCAGCCTAGAACCAGGGGCCAATCAGCCCCAGCATTTT.

CDR3 nucleotides: TGTGCCACCAGCAGAGATTATATTGGGTCGGATGGCTACACCTTC. It translates to CATSRDYIGSDGYTF. The chain carries TRBV15 and TRBJ1-2; D uncertain. Trimming pared 0 bases from V and 6 bases from J, leaving 14 bases between. In germline, CDR1 is LNHNV, CDR2 YYDKDF (reference sequence). The CDR3 covers 15 residues.

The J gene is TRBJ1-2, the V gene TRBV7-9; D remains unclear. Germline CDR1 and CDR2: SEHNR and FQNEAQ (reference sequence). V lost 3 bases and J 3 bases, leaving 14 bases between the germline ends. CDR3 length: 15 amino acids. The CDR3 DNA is TGTGCCAGCAGCTTTATCAGTGGCGGAGACTATGGCTACACCTTC. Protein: CASSFISGGDYGYTF.

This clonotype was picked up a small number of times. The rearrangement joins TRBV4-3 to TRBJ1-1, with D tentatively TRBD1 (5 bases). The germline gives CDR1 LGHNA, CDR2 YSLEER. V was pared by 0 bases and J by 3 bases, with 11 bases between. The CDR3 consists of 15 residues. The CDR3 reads CASSQDQGEDTEAFF. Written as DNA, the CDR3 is TGCGCCAGCAGCCAAGACCAGGGTGAGGACACTGAAGCTTTCTTT.

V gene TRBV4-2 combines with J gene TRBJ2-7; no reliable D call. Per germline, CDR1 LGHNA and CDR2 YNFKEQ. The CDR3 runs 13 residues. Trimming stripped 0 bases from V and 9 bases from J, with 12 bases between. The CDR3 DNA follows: TGTGCCAGCAGCCAAGAATTGGAATGGGGGCAGTACTTC. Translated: CASSQELEWGQYF.

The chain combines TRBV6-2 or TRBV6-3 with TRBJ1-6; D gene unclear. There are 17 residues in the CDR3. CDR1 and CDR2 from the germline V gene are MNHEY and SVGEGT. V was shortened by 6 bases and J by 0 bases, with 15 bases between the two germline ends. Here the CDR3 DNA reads TGTGCCAGCAGCCCTCTTCAGGCGAGCTCCTATAATTCACCCCTCCACTTT. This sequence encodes CASSPLQASSYNSPLHF.

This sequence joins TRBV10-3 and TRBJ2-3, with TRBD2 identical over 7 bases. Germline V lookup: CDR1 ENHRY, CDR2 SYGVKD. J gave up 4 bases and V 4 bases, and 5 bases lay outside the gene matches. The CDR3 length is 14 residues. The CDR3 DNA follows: TGTGCCATCAGTGTCGGCGGGAGCGCAGATACGCAGTATTTT. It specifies CAISVGGSADTQYF.

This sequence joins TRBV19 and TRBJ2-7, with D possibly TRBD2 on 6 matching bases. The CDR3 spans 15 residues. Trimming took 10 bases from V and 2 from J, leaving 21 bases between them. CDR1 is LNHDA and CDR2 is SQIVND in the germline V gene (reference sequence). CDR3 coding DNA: TGTGCCAAACATATTTGGGGGACGGGGGCCTACGAGCAGTACTTC. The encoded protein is CAKHIWGTGAYEQYF.

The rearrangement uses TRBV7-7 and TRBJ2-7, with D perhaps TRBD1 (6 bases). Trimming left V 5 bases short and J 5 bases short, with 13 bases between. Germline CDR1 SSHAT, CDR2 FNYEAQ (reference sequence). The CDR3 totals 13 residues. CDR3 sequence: CASSENRENEQYF. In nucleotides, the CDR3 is TGTGCCAGCAGCGAAAACAGGGAAAACGAGCAGTACTTC. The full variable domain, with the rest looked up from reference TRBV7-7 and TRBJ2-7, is GAGVSQSPRYKVTKRGQDVTLRCDPISSHATLYWYQQALGQGPEFLTYFNYEAQPDKSGLPSDRFSAERPEGSISTLTIQRTEQRDSAMYRCASSENRENEQYFGPGTRLTVT.

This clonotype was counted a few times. CDR3 in amino acids: CAISGGLDPSSEQYF. The CDR3 nucleotides are TGTGCCATCAGTGGGGGGTTGGACCCCTCTTCGGAGCAGTACTTC. The rearrangement uses TRBV10-3 and TRBJ2-7; D is perhaps TRBD1 or TRBD2 (5 bases each). V lost 4 bases to trimming and J lost 7 bases, with 20 bases between them. Per germline, CDR1 ENHRY and CDR2 SYGVKD. There are 15 residues in the CDR3.

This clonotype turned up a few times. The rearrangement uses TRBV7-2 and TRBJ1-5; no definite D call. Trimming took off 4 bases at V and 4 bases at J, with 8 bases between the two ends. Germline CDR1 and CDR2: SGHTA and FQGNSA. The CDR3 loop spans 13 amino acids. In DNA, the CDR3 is TGTGCCAGCAGCTCGCAGTGGAATCAGCCCCAGCATTTT. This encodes CASSSQWNQPQHF. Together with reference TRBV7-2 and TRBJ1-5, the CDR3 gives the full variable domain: GAGVSQSPSNKVTEKGKDVELRCDPISGHTALYWYRQSLGQGLEFLIYFQGNSAPDKSGLPSDRFSAERTGGSVSTLTIQRTQQEDSAVYLCASSSQWNQPQHFGDGTRLSIL.

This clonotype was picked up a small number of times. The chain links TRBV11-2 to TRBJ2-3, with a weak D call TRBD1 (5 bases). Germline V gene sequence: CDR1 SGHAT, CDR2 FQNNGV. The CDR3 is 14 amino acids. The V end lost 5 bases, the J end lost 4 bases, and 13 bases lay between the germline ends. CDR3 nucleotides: TGTGCCAGCAGCGAAGACAGTCTCGCAGATACGCAGTATTTT. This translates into CASSEDSLADTQYF.

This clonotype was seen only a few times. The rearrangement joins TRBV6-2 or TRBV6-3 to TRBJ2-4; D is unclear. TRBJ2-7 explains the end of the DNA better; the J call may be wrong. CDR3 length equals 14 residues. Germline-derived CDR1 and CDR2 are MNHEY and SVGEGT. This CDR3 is CASSPIAPYYEQYF. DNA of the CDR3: TGTGCCAGCAGTCCTATCGCCCCCTACTACGAGCAGTACTTC.

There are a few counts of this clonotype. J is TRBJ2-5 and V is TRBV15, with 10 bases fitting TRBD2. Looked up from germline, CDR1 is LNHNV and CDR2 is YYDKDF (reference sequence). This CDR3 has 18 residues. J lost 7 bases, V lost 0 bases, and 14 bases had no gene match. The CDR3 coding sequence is TGTGCCACCAGCAGAGATTCTTTCCAGCGGGGGGGCCGGGGGACCCAGTACTTC. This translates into CATSRDSFQRGGRGTQYF.

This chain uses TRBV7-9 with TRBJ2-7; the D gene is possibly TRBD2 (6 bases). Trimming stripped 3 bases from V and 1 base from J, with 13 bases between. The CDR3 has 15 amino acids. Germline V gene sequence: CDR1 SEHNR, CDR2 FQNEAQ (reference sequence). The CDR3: CASSLTKEGSYEQYF. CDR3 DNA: TGTGCCAGCAGCTTGACTAAGGAGGGTTCCTACGAGCAGTACTTC.

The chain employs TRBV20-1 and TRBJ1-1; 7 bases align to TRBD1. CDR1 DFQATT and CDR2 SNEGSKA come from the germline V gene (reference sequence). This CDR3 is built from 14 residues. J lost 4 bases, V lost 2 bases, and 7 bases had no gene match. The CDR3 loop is CSARRQGVGTEAFF. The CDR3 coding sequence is TGCAGTGCTAGAAGACAGGGAGTAGGCACTGAAGCTTTCTTT.

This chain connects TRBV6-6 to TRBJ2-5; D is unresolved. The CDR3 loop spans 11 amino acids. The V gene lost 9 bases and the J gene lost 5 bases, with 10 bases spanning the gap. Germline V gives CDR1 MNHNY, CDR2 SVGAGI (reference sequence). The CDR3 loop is CASKYGETQYF. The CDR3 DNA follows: TGTGCCAGTAAATATGGGGAGACCCAGTACTTC.

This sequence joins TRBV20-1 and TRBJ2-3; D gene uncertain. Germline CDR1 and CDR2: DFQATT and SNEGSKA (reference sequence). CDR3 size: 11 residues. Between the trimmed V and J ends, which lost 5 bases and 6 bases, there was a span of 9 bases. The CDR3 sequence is CSAGRVDTQYF. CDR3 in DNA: TGCAGTGCTGGGCGCGTGGATACGCAGTATTTT.

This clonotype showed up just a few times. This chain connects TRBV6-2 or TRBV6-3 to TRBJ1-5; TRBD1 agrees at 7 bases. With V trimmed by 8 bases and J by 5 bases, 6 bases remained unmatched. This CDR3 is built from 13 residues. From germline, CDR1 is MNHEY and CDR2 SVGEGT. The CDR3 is CASSRGQDQPQHF. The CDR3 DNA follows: TGTGCCAGCTCTAGGGGGCAAGATCAGCCCCAGCATTTT.

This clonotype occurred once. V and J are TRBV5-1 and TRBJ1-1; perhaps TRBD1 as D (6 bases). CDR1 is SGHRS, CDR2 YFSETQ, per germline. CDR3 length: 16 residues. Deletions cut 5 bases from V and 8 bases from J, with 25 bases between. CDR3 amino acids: CASRLTPTSAQGEAFF. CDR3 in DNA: TGCGCCAGCAGGCTAACCCCCACCTCGGCACAGGGCGAAGCTTTCTTT.

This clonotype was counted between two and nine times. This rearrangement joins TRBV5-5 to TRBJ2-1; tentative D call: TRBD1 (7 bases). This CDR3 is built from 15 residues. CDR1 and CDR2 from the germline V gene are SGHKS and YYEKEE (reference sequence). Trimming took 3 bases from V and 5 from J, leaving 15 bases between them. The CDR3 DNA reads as TGTGCCAGCAGCTCCGCGGGACAGAAAGACAATGAGCAGTTCTTC. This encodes CASSSAGQKDNEQFF.

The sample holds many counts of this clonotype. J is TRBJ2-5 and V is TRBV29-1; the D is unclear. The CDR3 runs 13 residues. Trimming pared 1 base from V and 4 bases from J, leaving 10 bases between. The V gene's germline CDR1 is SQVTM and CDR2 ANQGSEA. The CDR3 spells CSVEVSPLETQYF. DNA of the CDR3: TGCAGCGTTGAAGTTTCTCCTTTAGAGACCCAGTACTTC.

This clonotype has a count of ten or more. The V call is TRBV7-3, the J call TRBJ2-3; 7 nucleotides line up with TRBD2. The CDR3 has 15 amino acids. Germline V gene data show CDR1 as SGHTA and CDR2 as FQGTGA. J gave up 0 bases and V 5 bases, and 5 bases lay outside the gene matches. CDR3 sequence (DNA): TGTGCCAGCAGCCCCCGAGCGGGGAGCACAGATACGCAGTATTTT. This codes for CASSPRAGSTDTQYF.

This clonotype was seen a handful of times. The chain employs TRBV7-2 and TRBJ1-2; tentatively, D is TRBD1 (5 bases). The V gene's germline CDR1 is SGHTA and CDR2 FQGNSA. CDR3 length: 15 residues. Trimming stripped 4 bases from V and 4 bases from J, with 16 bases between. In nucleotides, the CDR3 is TGTGCCAGCAGCTACCGAGCAGGGAGTCTCTATGGCTACACCTTC. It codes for CASSYRAGSLYGYTF.